The rows below give T cell receptor beta chains drawn from one sample of a study of cytomegalovirus exposure and HLA in healthy donors. The data were produced by immunoSEQ multiplex PCR, yet TCRdb's version contains in-frame clones alone and is incomplete. The top ten hold about 0.5% of the sample, which has 200,000 to 300,000 clones, about three quarters seen once. Sequencing used PBMCs. All receptors come from a boy aged 5-17 years in good health and CMV-seronegative. Each CDR3 is given with its conserved first and last residue. The D gene is left open where the match is weak. Clone size is given for some rows only: seen once, a few or many times, or a class if the clone is expanded.

TRBJ2-5,NA,NA,TRBV30,CAWSTQTGTQYF,TGTGCCTGGAGTACCCAGACAGGGACCCAGTACTTC
TRBJ1-2,TRBD1,NA,TRBV25-1,CASSPSTTGAGYGYTF,TGTGCCAGCAGCCCCTCTACCACAGGGGCCGGCTATGGCTACACCTTC
TRBJ2-3,TRBD1,NA,TRBV7-2,CASSRRTGRGTDTQYF,TGTGCCAGCAGCCGTAGGACAGGGCGAGGAACAGATACGCAGTATTTT
TRBJ2-7,TRBD2,NA,TRBV11-3,CASSSSRETSGIPYEQYF,TGTGCCAGCAGCTCTAGTCGGGAGACTAGCGGGATCCCCTACGAGCAGTACTTC
TRBJ2-5,TRBD2,NA,TRBV5-1,CASSLVPGGRETQYF,TGCGCCAGCAGCTTGGTTCCGGGGGGGCGTGAGACCCAGTACTTC
TRBJ1-5,TRBD1,few,TRBV6-1,CASGGQGGSGPQHF,TGTGCCAGCGGGGGACAGGGCGGTTCAGGGCCCCAGCATTTT
TRBJ2-7,TRBD1,NA,TRBV6-6,CASSYSGQGMGGQYF,TGTGCCAGCAGTTACTCGGGACAGGGTATGGGTGGGCAGTACTTC
TRBJ1-1,TRBD1,NA,TRBV7-2,CASHKGQVNTEAFF,TGTGCCAGCCACAAGGGACAGGTAAACACTGAAGCTTTCTTT
TRBJ2-1,TRBD2,NA,TRBV2,CAMGQGGVYNEQFF,TGTGCCATGGGGCAGGGAGGGGTTTACAATGAGCAGTTCTTC
TRBJ2-7,NA,NA,TRBV11-1,CASSLAGLPTYEQYF,TGTGCCAGCAGCTTAGCCGGACTACCTACCTACGAGCAGTACTTC
TRBJ2-1,TRBD1,NA,TRBV6-5,CASSYLGTGGYGQFF,TGTGCCAGCAGTTACTTGGGGACAGGGGGGTATGGGCAGTTCTTC
TRBJ2-5,TRBD1,once,TRBV10-3,CAISELGTGMETQYF,TGTGCCATCAGTGAGCTAGGGACAGGGATGGAGACCCAGTACTTC
TRBJ2-5,NA,NA,TRBV5-4,CASSPQTGKETQYF,TGTGCCAGCAGTCCTCAAACAGGAAAAGAGACCCAGTACTTC
TRBJ2-3,NA,NA,TRBV5-5,CASSSSTDTQYF,TGTGCCAGCAGCTCAAGCACAGATACGCAGTATTTT
TRBJ2-7,TRBD2,NA,TRBV6-5,CASSPGLAVTYEQYF,TGTGCCAGCAGCCCCGGACTAGCGGTTACCTACGAGCAGTACTTC
TRBJ1-2,NA,NA,TRBV19,CASRTSGILYGYTF,TGTGCCAGTAGGACCTCAGGGATTCTCTATGGCTACACCTTC
TRBJ1-1,NA,NA,TRBV10-1,CASSPRRQRWAFF,TGCGCCAGCAGTCCCCGGAGACAGAGATGGGCTTTCTTT
TRBJ1-1,NA,NA,TRBV19,CASSIDFEILNTEAFF,TGTGCCAGTAGTATAGATTTTGAGATCCTGAACACTGAAGCTTTCTTT
TRBJ2-7,TRBD1,NA,TRBV5-8,CASSTYQGALPLYEQYF,TGTGCCAGCAGCACTTACCAGGGGGCGCTTCCCCTTTACGAGCAGTACTTC
TRBJ1-1,NA,NA,TRBV5-6,CASSFTGTLMAFF,TGTGCCAGCAGCTTCACCGGGACTCTAATGGCTTTCTTT
TRBJ1-2,TRBD1,few,TRBV6-5,CASHRDRGACGYTF,TGTGCCAGCCACCGGGACAGGGGTGCGTGTGGCTACACCTTC
TRBJ1-5,NA,NA,TRBV10-3,CATHRDSNQPQHF,TGTGCCACGCACAGGGATAGCAATCAGCCCCAGCATTTT
TRBJ2-2,NA,NA,TRBV5-6,CASSPRGSVNTGELFF,TGTGCCAGCAGCCCCCGAGGGAGCGTGAACACCGGGGAGCTGTTTTTT
TRBJ1-3,NA,NA,TRBV7-8,CASERGNTIYF,TGTGCCAGCGAGCGAGGAAACACCATATATTTT
TRBJ2-7,TRBD2,NA,TRBV12-5,CASGREGTSGRSYEQYF,TGTGCTAGTGGCCGGGAAGGGACTAGCGGGAGGTCCTACGAGCAGTACTTC
TRBJ2-2,NA,once,TRBV30,CAWSQGHANTGELFF,TGTGCCTGGAGCCAGGGACACGCGAACACCGGGGAGCTGTTTTTT
TRBJ2-5,NA,once,TRBV6-1,CAMTTGPLGETQYF,TGTGCCATGACTACCGGGCCCCTAGGGGAGACCCAGTACTTC
TRBJ1-2,TRBD1,once,TRBV29-1,CSVEGDRGLSYGYTF,TGCAGCGTTGAAGGAGACAGGGGGCTTAGCTATGGCTACACCTTC
TRBJ2-1,NA,NA,TRBV6-4,CASSDRGADMIEQFF,TGTGCCAGCAGTGATCGGGGGGCGGATATGATTGAGCAGTTCTTC
TRBJ2-3,NA,NA,TRBV7-3,CASSQIVEDTQYF,TGTGCCAGCAGCCAGATAGTGGAGGATACGCAGTATTTT
TRBJ2-7,NA,NA,TRBV11-3,CASSPPLIGYEQYF,TGTGCCAGCAGCCCCCCCCTGATCGGGTACGAGCAGTACTTC
TRBJ1-1,TRBD1,NA,TRBV7-9,CASSLGGWIGGAEAFF,TGTGCCAGCAGCTTAGGAGGCTGGATAGGGGGCGCGGAGGCTTTCTTT
TRBJ1-1,TRBD1,NA,TRBV2,CASSEEHRGQAFF,TGTGCCAGCAGTGAGGAACACAGGGGTCAAGCTTTCTTT
TRBJ1-3,NA,NA,TRBV11-3,CASSPGPGGRSGNTIYF,TGTGCCAGCAGCCCCGGGCCCGGAGGGAGATCTGGAAACACCATATATTTT
TRBJ1-1,NA,NA,TRBV12-5,CASGFGNRVQAFF,TGTGCTAGTGGTTTCGGCAACAGGGTTCAGGCTTTCTTT
TRBJ2-2,NA,NA,TRBV7-7,CASSLLAGTGELFF,TGTGCCAGCAGCTTATTGGCAGGGACCGGGGAGCTGTTTTTT
TRBJ1-2,TRBD1,NA,TRBV6-5,CASSYTQQGANYGYTF,TGTGCCAGCAGTTACACTCAGCAGGGGGCCAACTATGGCTACACCTTC
TRBJ1-5,NA,NA,TRBV4-2,CASSARPGNQPQHF,TGTGCCAGCAGCGCGCGTCCGGGCAATCAGCCCCAGCATTTT
TRBJ2-5,TRBD1,few,TRBV7-9,CASSLGGRGQQETQYF,TGTGCCAGCAGCTTGGGCGGTAGGGGACAGCAAGAGACCCAGTACTTC
TRBJ2-1,TRBD1,NA,TRBV9,CASSLRDSSYNEQFF,TGTGCCAGCAGCTTAAGGGACAGCTCCTACAATGAGCAGTTCTTC
TRBJ2-6,TRBD1,NA,TRBV19,CASSSPGQVSGANVLTF,TGTGCCAGTAGTTCTCCGGGACAGGTCTCTGGGGCCAACGTCCTGACTTTC
TRBJ1-5,NA,NA,TRBV2,CASSEGRGNQPQHF,TGTGCCAGCAGTGAAGGTCGGGGCAATCAGCCCCAGCATTTT
TRBJ1-3,TRBD1,NA,TRBV11-2,CASSLEADRGAGNTIYF,TGTGCCAGCAGCTTAGAAGCCGACAGGGGGGCAGGAAACACCATATATTTT
TRBJ1-1,NA,once,TRBV7-9,CASSLASSHDCLAFF,TGTGCCAGCAGCTTAGCATCATCTCATGACTGCTTGGCTTTCTTT
TRBJ2-3,NA,NA,TRBV20-1,CSALPTDTQYF,TGCAGTGCTCTCCCTACAGATACGCAGTATTTT
TRBJ2-7,NA,NA,TRBV27,CASSAGGYEQYF,TGTGCCAGCAGCGCCGGCGGCTACGAGCAGTACTTC
TRBJ2-7,TRBD1,NA,TRBV7-9,CASSLHGTGNEQYF,TGTGCCAGCAGCTTGCACGGGACAGGGAACGAGCAGTACTTC
TRBJ2-3,NA,NA,TRBV30,CAWSERAWADTQYF,TGTGCCTGGAGTGAGAGGGCCTGGGCAGATACGCAGTATTTT